The sequence of this TCR beta chain was determined in a study of blood T cell repertoires in COVID-19. Study as a whole: Donors in the United States, Italy and Spain gave samples during acute or convalescent COVID-19.

The germline V gene has CDR1 SQVTM and CDR2 ANQGSEA. The CDR3 sequence is 11 residues long. Unmatched junction bases numbered 2, after V lost 3 bases and J lost 6 bases. Measured with immunoSEQ multiplex PCR; TCRdb has only the in-frame clones, and not every one. The sample lists some 170,000 clones, roughly 87% occurring once. Cohorts were determined from participant-reported clinical history. Sequencing input: PBMCs or T cells enriched from blood (not recorded which). The V call is TRBV29-1, the J call TRBJ2-7, with 7 bases that match TRBD2. The receptor was derived from a human donor with acute COVID-19. The donor label of this sample is uncertain. CDR3 DNA sequence: TGCAGCGTTGAGGGAGGGACCGAGCAGTACTTC. Translated: CSVEGGTEQYF.